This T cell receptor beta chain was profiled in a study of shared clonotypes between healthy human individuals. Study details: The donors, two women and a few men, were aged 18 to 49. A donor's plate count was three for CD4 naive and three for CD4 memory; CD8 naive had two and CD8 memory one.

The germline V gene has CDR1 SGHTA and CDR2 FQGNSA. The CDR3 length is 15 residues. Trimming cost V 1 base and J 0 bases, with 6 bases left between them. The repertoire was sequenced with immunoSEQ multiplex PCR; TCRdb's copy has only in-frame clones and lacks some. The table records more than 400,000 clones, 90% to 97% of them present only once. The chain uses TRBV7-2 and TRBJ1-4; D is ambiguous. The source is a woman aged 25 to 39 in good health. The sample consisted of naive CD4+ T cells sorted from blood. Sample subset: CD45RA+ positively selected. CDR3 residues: CASSLGPATNEKLFF. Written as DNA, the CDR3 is TGTGCCAGCAGCTTAGGGCCAGCAACTAATGAAAAACTGTTTTTT.